What follows describes a single TCR beta chain. The target of this receptor is not known. No base quality values were provided; no much bigger clone lies one nucleotide off. The instrument was an Illumina HiSeq 2500. Quantitative 5'-RACE with molecular barcodes was the method used to prepare the TCR beta libraries. In the original analysis: A new computational method based on a probabilistic model of VDJ rearrangement was used to identify disease-linked TCR variants. The public reads were reanalyzed by TCRdb: fastp trimming at Q25, MiXCR alignment, in-frame beta chains only. A single entry per CDR3 protein holds the most common genes and DNA from its merged rows. These V and J calls are TCRdb output, not the study's own analysis. The sample yields some 140,000 distinct CDR3 sequences; more than 7% were counted once. The top ten constitute approximately 7% of the sample. This entry comes from a study of CD8 T cells in ankylosing spondylitis listed by TCRdb under 2017. For context, the study as a whole: T cell receptor beta repertoires were profiled in healthy donors and ankylosing spondylitis patients so that disease-linked TCR variants could be found. The full study cohort was made up of about 24 ankylosing spondylitis patients and over 90 healthy donors. Peripheral blood was sampled, and synovial fluid was additionally collected from ankylosing spondylitis patients. On the study overall, not on this receptor specifically: A TCR beta motif made up of several highly homologous amino acid variants appeared to be characteristic of blood from ankylosing spondylitis patients. The disease-linked clones showed a CD8+ phenotype and occurred at relatively low frequencies in peripheral blood. The disease-linked clones were reported to be significantly enriched in matched synovial fluid samples from ankylosing spondylitis patients. Some motif variants had previously been reported in the synovial fluid and blood of reactive arthritis patients, which suggests shared mechanisms of disease initiation.

From cysteine to phenylalanine, the CDR3 is 14 amino acids long. Of the read, only the CDR3 DNA is kept; its 42 bases are in frame from base 1. Relative to germline, V is 4 bases shorter and J is 6 bases shorter, with 13 bases between their ends. In the germline V gene, CDR1 corresponds to SNHLY and CDR2 to FYNNEI. For each ankylosing spondylitis patient, the synovial fluid sample was matched to a blood sample from that same patient. The chain links TRBV2 with TRBJ2-4, with the D gene call left open. This TCR derives from a male donor with ankylosing spondylitis. The sample was synovial fluid, either unsorted or a sorted T cell fraction (not recorded which). The DNA sequence reads TGTGCCAGCAGTGGGGAAAGATTAGGAAACATTCAGTACTTC. The resulting protein is CASSGERLGNIQYF. The CDR3 plus the reference TRBV2 and TRBJ2-4 genes for the other parts give the full variable domain: EPEVTQTPSHQVTQMGQEVILRCVPISNHLYFYWYRQILGQKVEFLVSFYNNEISEKSEIFDDQFSVERPDGSNFTLKIRSTKLEDSAMYFCASSGERLGNIQYFGAGTRLSVL.